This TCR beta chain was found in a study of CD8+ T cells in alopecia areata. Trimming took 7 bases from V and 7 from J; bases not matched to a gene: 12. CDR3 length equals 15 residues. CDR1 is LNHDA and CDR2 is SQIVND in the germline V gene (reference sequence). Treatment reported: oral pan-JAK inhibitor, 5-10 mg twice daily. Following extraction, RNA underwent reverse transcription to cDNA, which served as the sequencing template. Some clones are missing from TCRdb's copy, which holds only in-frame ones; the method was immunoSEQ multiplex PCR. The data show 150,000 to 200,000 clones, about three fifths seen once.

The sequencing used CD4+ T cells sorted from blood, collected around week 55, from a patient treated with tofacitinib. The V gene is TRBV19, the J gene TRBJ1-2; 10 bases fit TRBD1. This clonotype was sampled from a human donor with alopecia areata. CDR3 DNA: TGTGCCAGTACCGAACAGGGACAGGGGATGGGTGGCTACACCTTC. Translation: CASTEQGQGMGGYTF. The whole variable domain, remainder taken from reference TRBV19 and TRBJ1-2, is DGGITQSPKYLFRKEGQNVTLSCEQNLNHDAMYWYRQDPGQGLRLIYYSQIVNDFQKGDIAEGYSVSREKKESFPLTVTSAQKNPTAFYLCASTEQGQGMGGYTFGSGTRLTVV.